The sequence of this TCR beta chain was determined in a study of Graves' ophthalmopathy and Graves' hyperthyroidism. Investigators amplified TCR beta CDR3 regions from RNA transcripts. An initial RT-PCR round employing HTBI primers preceded a second-round multiplex PCR. Via MiXCR, TCRdb re-called the multiplex PCR reads, giving one row per CDR3 protein. The data show over a million distinct CDR3 sequences, with about 40% seen just once and more than 9.5% held by the top ten. There are a few counts of this clonotype. Material: peripheral blood or thyroid tissue (not recorded which). This clonotype was sampled from an adult man with Graves' hyperthyroidism.

CDR3 sequence (DNA): TGTGCCAGCGAGCGTCGGACAGGGGCTTATGGCTACACCTTC. Translating it yields CASERRTGAYGYTF. The chain employs TRBV19 and TRBJ1-2, with TRBD1 matching 9 bases. Germline CDR1 LNHDA, CDR2 SQIVND (reference sequence). J was trimmed by 5 bases and V by 9 bases; bases with no gene match: 10. CDR3 length equals 14 residues.